A single sample is the source of the 12 T cell receptor beta chains below, sequenced in a study of a mutant IDH1 vaccine in newly diagnosed glioma. Sequencing used immunoSEQ multiplex PCR; TCRdb keeps in-frame clones, though not all of them. The sample consists of around 92,000 clones, 70% to 90% of them appearing once. Described time point: baseline, week 1 (first vaccination visit). The sample's treatment: pre-vaccination baseline after standard-of-care therapy. Material: PBMCs, obtained from a glioma patient treated with radiotherapy, temozolomide or both. These receptors were obtained from a woman between 45 and 65 years old with glioma.

The CDR3 is CACHRGTSAYEQYF. The CDR3 bases are TGTGCCTGTCATAGGGGGACTAGTGCCTACGAGCAGTACTTC. The J gene is TRBJ2-7, the V gene TRBV30, with TRBD2 identical over 8 bases. Trimming removed 6 bases from V and 2 bases from J; junction bases left unmatched: 9. Germline-derived CDR1 and CDR2 are GTSNPN and SVGIG (reference sequence). The CDR3 contains 14 residues.

This clone was detected only once. CDR3 sequence (DNA): TGTGCCAGCAGCTTGGGGACAGGGGCTGGAAACACCATATATTTT. Protein product: CASSLGTGAGNTIYF. V gene TRBV5-6 combines with J gene TRBJ1-3; 9 bases are shared with TRBD1. There are 15 residues in the CDR3. Germline V CDR1 and CDR2: SGHDT, YYEEEE. The trim removed 0 bases at V and 2 bases at J, leaving 0 bases unmatched. The full variable domain, rest sourced from reference TRBV5-6 and TRBJ1-3, is DAGVTQSPTHLIKTRGQQVTLRCSPKSGHDTVSWYQQALGQGPQFIFQYYEEEERQRGNFPDRFSGHQFPNYSSELNVNALLLGDSALYLCASSLGTGAGNTIYFGEGSWLTVV.

The chain is built from TRBV2 and TRBJ2-1; 7 nucleotides match TRBD1. There are 15 residues in the CDR3. Germline CDR1 and CDR2: SNHLY and FYNNEI. Trimming removed 4 bases from V and 2 bases from J; junction bases left unmatched: 5. This chain's CDR3 is CASSAETGTYNEQFF. The CDR3 coding sequence is TGTGCCAGCAGTGCCGAGACAGGGACCTACAATGAGCAGTTCTTC.

This clone has just one count. The chain carries TRBV28 and TRBJ1-5; D gene unclear. The germline CDR1 and CDR2 sequences are MDHEN and SYDVKM. V was clipped by 2 bases and J by 5 bases, with 7 bases between them. The CDR3 is 13 residues long. CDR3 nucleotide sequence: TGTGCCAGCAGTTTAAGGAGGGATCAGCCCCAGCATTTT. The encoded protein is CASSLRRDQPQHF.

CDR3 DNA sequence: TGTGCCAGCAACCTGGGACAGGTACTGGGCGAGCAGTACTTC. It translates to CASNLGQVLGEQYF. The chain recombines TRBV28 with TRBJ2-7, with 8 bases matching TRBD1. The CDR3 runs to 14 residues. The V and J ends lost 7 bases and 6 bases, in that order; junction bases with no gene match: 11. Per the germline V gene, CDR1 is MDHEN and CDR2 is SYDVKM.

The J gene is TRBJ2-7, the V gene TRBV4-1; TRBD1 might be the D (5 bases). The CDR3 spans 13 residues. Trimming took 0 bases from V and 7 from J, leaving 10 bases between them. Germline V CDR1 and CDR2: MGHRA, YSYEKL. CDR3 amino acids: CASSQEGALEQYF. The CDR3 region has the DNA TGCGCCAGCAGCCAAGAAGGGGCCCTGGAGCAGTACTTC.

The gene calls are TRBV19 and TRBJ1-5, with D perhaps TRBD1 (6 bases). V was shortened by 8 bases and J by 4 bases, with 18 bases between the two germline ends. CDR1 LNHDA and CDR2 SQIVND come from the germline V gene (reference sequence). This CDR3 has 15 residues. DNA of the CDR3: TGTGCCAGTCGACCGACAGGCACCCCAAATCAGCCCCAGCATTTT. Translation gives CASRPTGTPNQPQHF.

The V gene is TRBV2, the J gene TRBJ2-3; 9 bases are a match to TRBD2. V was clipped by 11 bases and J by 6 bases; unmatched bases: 9. This CDR3 comprises 13 residues. Germline CDR1 and CDR2: SNHLY and FYNNEI. The CDR3, as DNA: TGTGCCGGTAGGCGGGAGGGATGGGATACGCAGTATTTT. Its protein is CAGRREGWDTQYF.

The chain uses TRBV2 and TRBJ2-5; 13 bases line up with TRBD2. The CDR3 length is 14 residues. From germline, CDR1 is SNHLY and CDR2 FYNNEI. J lost 14 bases, V lost 6 bases, and 12 bases had no gene match. CDR3 nucleotides: TGTGCCAGCAGCCCTAGGACTAGCGGGAGAAGTCGATACTTC. It yields the protein CASSPRTSGRSRYF.

V usage is TRBV6-1 and J usage is TRBJ1-5; the D is unclear. The CDR3 loop spans 17 amino acids. Germline V gene sequence: CDR1 MNHNS, CDR2 SASEGT. V was cut by 1 base and J by 0 bases, with 13 bases left in between. The CDR3 DNA reads as TGTGCCAGCAGTGAAGGGGGAGCAGCCTATAGCAATCAGCCCCAGCATTTT. Translated, it gives CASSEGGAAYSNQPQHF.

V gene TRBV5-1 combines with J gene TRBJ2-5; 13 nucleotides line up with TRBD2. This CDR3 region has 15 residues. V was clipped by 4 bases and J by 4 bases; unmatched bases: 4. Germline CDR1 and CDR2: SGHRS and YFSETQ. CDR3: CASSAGLAGSETQYF. CDR3 in DNA: TGCGCCAGCAGCGCGGGACTAGCGGGATCAGAGACCCAGTACTTC.

The chain couples TRBV29-1 to TRBJ2-1, with TRBD2 matching 7 bases. This CDR3 has 13 amino acids. Germline CDR1 and CDR2: SQVTM and ANQGSEA. The trim removed 6 bases at V and 7 bases at J, leaving 9 bases unmatched. CDR3 protein: CSVRPSGINEQFF. CDR3 DNA sequence: TGCAGCGTCAGGCCCAGCGGGATAAATGAGCAGTTCTTC.